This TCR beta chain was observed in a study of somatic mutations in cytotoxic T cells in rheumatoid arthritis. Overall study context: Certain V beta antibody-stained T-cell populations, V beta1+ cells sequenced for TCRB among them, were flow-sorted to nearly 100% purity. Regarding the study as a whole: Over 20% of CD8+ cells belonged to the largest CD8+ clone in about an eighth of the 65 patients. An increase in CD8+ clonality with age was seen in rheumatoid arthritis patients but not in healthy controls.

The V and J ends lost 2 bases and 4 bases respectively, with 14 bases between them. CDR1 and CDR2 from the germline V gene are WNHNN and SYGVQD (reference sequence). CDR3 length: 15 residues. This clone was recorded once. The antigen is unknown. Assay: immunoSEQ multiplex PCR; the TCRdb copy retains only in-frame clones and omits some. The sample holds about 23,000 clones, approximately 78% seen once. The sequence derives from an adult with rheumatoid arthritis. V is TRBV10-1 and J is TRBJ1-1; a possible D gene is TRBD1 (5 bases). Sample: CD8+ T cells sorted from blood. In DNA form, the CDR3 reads TGCGCCAGCAGTGAGGCGAGGGGACGGGGCACTGAAGCTTTCTTT. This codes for CASSEARGRGTEAFF.